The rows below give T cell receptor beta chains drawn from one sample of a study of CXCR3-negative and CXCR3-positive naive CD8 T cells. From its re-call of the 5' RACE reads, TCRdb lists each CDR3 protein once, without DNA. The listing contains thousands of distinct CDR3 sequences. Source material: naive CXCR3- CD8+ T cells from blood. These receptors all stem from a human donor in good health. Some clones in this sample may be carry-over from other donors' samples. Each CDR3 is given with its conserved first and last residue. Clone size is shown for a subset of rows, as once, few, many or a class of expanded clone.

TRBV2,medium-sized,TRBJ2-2,CALKTGSASTGELFF
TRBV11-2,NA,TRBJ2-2,CASSLEYTRTGELFF
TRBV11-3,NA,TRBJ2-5,CASSSHPPGQIFQETQYF
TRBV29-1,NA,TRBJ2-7,CSGWTGSEQYF
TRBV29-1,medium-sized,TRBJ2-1,CSAAGREYNEQFF
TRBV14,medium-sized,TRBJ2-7,CASSQGTVPYYEQYF
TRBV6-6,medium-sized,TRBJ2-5,CASSYWDPAYQETQYF
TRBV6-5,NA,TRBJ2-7,CASSYWTGGNYEQYF
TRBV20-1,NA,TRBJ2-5,CSARDLGLAGGQETQYF
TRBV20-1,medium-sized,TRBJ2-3,CSARGGTSTDTQYF
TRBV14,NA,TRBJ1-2,CASSQVSGGTTGYGYTF
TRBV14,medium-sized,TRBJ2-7,CASSQGFGTGAEQYF
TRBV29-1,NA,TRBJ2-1,CSARSGEQLRGRGNEQFF
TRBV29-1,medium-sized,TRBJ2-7,CSVLGQGAFGEQYF
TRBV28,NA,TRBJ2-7,CASSFGTTYEQYF